The 28 T cell receptor beta chains given below trace back to one sample, sequenced in a study of cytomegalovirus exposure and HLA in healthy donors (dated by TCRdb to 2017 to 2019). Library preparation used the immunoSEQ multiplex PCR assay. The multiplex PCR relied on a mix of 60 forward primers for TCR Vbeta segments and 13 reverse primers for TCR Jbeta segments. TCRdb limited this immuneACCESS table to in-frame rearrangements with V and J called. A share of clones is missing; checked studies link under half to unresolved V genes, and the rest is unexplained. This sample comprises approximately 170,000 clones, around 83% of them detected only once. Clones ranked in the top ten supply about 2.4% of the sample. Sequencing used PBMCs. Receptors originate from a man aged 25-40 years in good health and CMV-seropositive.

V is TRBV7-3 and J is TRBJ2-2, with TRBD2 as a possible D gene (6 bases). Trimming took 6 bases from V and 3 from J, leaving 11 bases between them. The V gene's germline CDR1 is SGHTA and CDR2 FQGTGA. This CDR3 is built from 14 residues. In nucleotides, the CDR3 is TGTGCCAGCAGGCGACTAGACCACACCGGGGAGCTGTTTTTT. This codes for CASRRLDHTGELFF.

The rearrangement joins TRBV7-2 to TRBJ1-5; D might be TRBD1 (5 bases). The V and J ends lost 5 bases and 6 bases respectively, with 20 bases between them. Looked up from germline, CDR1 is SGHTA and CDR2 is FQGNSA. This CDR3 spans 16 amino acids. The CDR3 DNA sequence: TGTGCCAGCAGCCCCCGAGGAGGGGAAGGGAGTCAGCCCCAGCATTTT. It codes for CASSPRGGEGSQPQHF.

This rearrangement joins TRBV7-2 to TRBJ2-7; tentative D call: TRBD1 (6 bases). The CDR3 contains 14 residues. Trimming stripped 5 bases from V and 2 bases from J, with 13 bases between. Germline V gives CDR1 SGHTA, CDR2 FQGNSA. The CDR3 bases are TGTGCCAGCAGCCTCAGGACAGCCCCCTACGAGCAGTACTTC. This codes for CASSLRTAPYEQYF.

This clone has only one observation. The chain has TRBV27 and TRBJ1-2; possible D gene TRBD1, 6 bases. CDR1 and CDR2 (germline): MNHEY, SMNVEV (reference sequence). This CDR3 is 15 amino acids long. V was cut by 3 bases and J by 3 bases, with 14 bases left in between. Here the CDR3 DNA reads TGTGCCAGCAGTTTGGGGGGGGGCAGACACTATGGCTACACCTTC. It encodes CASSLGGGRHYGYTF.

This clone was detected once. This sequence joins TRBV6-6 and TRBJ1-5; no firm D call. Germline V gene sequence: CDR1 MNHNY, CDR2 SVGAGI (reference sequence). Trimming shortened V by 0 bases and J by 9 bases, and 9 bases separated the two germline ends. The CDR3 is made up of 13 amino acids. The DNA of the CDR3 is TGTGCCAGCAGTTACTCTGTCGGGTGGCCCCAGCATTTT. This codes for CASSYSVGWPQHF.

V usage is TRBV11-2 and J usage is TRBJ1-1; TRBD1 matches 9 bases. Germline lookup yields CDR1 SGHAT and CDR2 FQNNGV. The CDR3 runs to 13 residues. Unmatched junction bases numbered 6, after V lost 3 bases and J lost 10 bases. The CDR3: CASSFDRGDGAFF. CDR3 DNA: TGTGCCAGCAGCTTCGACAGGGGGGACGGAGCTTTCTTT.

In this sample, this clone turned up once. The V call is TRBV15, the J call TRBJ1-6, with TRBD1 matching over 10 bases. V lost 1 base and J lost 8; bases outside the gene matches: 2. The CDR3 consists of 15 residues. Germline assignment: CDR1 LNHNV and CDR2 YYDKDF (reference sequence). The CDR3 protein is CATSRGGTGDSPLHF. CDR3 DNA sequence: TGTGCCACCAGCAGAGGTGGGACAGGGGATTCACCCCTCCACTTT.

The CDR3 DNA reads TGTGCCAGCAGCTTTGGGCGGGAGGGCAACGAGCAGTACTTC. Translation: CASSFGREGNEQYF. The gene calls are TRBV7-2 and TRBJ2-7, with 9 bases aligning to TRBD2. Trimming took 3 bases from V and 5 from J; bases not matched to a gene: 5. CDR1 is SGHTA and CDR2 is FQGNSA in the germline V gene. The CDR3 covers 14 residues. The whole variable domain, filled in from reference TRBV7-2 and TRBJ2-7, reads GAGVSQSPSNKVTEKGKDVELRCDPISGHTALYWYRQSLGQGLEFLIYFQGNSAPDKSGLPSDRFSAERTGGSVSTLTIQRTQQEDSAVYLCASSFGREGNEQYFGPGTRLTVT.

The CDR3 DNA follows: TGCGCCAGCAGCTTGAGCAGGATCAACACCGGGGAGCTGTTTTTT. Translated: CASSLSRINTGELFF. This rearrangement joins TRBV5-1 to TRBJ2-2; D is unresolved. V shed 1 base and J shed 2 bases, with 9 bases lying between them. The CDR3 has 15 residues. The germline V gene encodes CDR1 SGHRS and CDR2 YFSETQ.

CDR3 coding DNA: TGTGCCAGCTCACAACAGGATACCGGGGGCCAGCATTTT. It yields the protein CASSQQDTGGQHF. The J gene is TRBJ1-5, the V gene TRBV18; D is perhaps TRBD1 (5 bases). Germline loops: CDR1 KGHSH, CDR2 LQKENI. The CDR3 consists of 13 residues. Between the trimmed V and J ends, which lost 4 bases and 12 bases, there was a span of 16 bases.

This chain connects TRBV6-6 to TRBJ1-6; D may be TRBD1 (5 bases). In germline, CDR1 is MNHNY, CDR2 SVGAGI (reference sequence). V gave up 6 bases and J gave up 6 bases, with 15 bases separating them. CDR3 length: 15 residues. CDR3 protein: CASSLQADPNSPLHF. CDR3 DNA: TGTGCCAGCAGCCTACAGGCGGACCCTAATTCACCCCTCCACTTT.

A single count supports this clone. The chain carries TRBV6-5 and TRBJ1-1; perhaps TRBD1 as D (6 bases). The V gene's germline CDR1 is MNHEY and CDR2 SVGAGI. CDR3 size: 14 residues. V lost 4 bases and J 7 bases, leaving 16 bases between the germline ends. The CDR3 region has the DNA TGTGCCAGCAGTTCTTCCGGGACATCACGTGAAGCTTTCTTT. Residues: CASSSSGTSREAFF.

This chain links TRBV13 with TRBJ2-3; the D gene is possibly TRBD2 (6 bases). The V end lost 2 bases, the J end lost 1 base, and 10 bases lay between the germline ends. The germline CDR1 and CDR2 sequences are PRHDT and FYEKMQ (reference sequence). The CDR3 has 15 residues. CDR3 sequence reads: CASSLRGGGTDTQYF. DNA of the CDR3: TGTGCCAGCAGCTTACGGGGCGGGGGCACAGATACGCAGTATTTT.

The chain carries TRBV7-9 and TRBJ2-2; 13 nucleotides line up with TRBD2. This CDR3 comprises 17 residues. The ends lost 4 bases at V and 8 bases at J; junction bases unmatched: 10. Germline values: CDR1 SEHNR, CDR2 FQNEAQ (reference sequence). The CDR3 reads CASSSGGLAGMIGELFF. CDR3 DNA: TGTGCCAGCAGCTCCGGGGGACTAGCGGGAATGATAGGGGAGCTGTTTTTT. Full variable domain (outside the CDR3, taken from reference TRBV7-9 and TRBJ2-2): DTGVSQNPRHKITKRGQNVTFRCDPISEHNRLYWYRQTLGQGPEFLTYFQNEAQLEKSRLLSDRFSAERPKGSFSTLEIQRTEQGDSAMYLCASSSGGLAGMIGELFFGEGSRLTVL.

This chain links TRBV5-1 with TRBJ1-1; D is ambiguous. This CDR3 has 14 residues. Germline CDR1 is SGHRS and CDR2 is YFSETQ. V lost 8 bases, J lost 1 base, and 15 bases lay in between. The CDR3 region is CASGLLGRNTEAFF. The CDR3 region has the DNA TGCGCCAGTGGTCTCCTCGGGAGGAACACTGAAGCTTTCTTT.

This clone was seen once. This chain connects TRBV4-3 to TRBJ2-5, with 9 bases matching TRBD2. The DNA matches TRBJ2-7 better at its end, which makes the J call doubtful. CDR1 is LGHNA and CDR2 is YSLEER in the germline V gene. The CDR3 extends over 16 amino acids. This CDR3 is CASSQEKREAQNEQYF. CDR3 coding DNA: TGCGCCAGCAGCCAAGAGAAGCGGGAGGCTCAAAACGAGCAGTACTTC.

The V call is TRBV5-4, the J call TRBJ2-5; 10 nucleotides match TRBD2. The CDR3 extends over 13 amino acids. V trimming: 7 bases; J trimming: 2 bases; junction bases outside the gene matches: 2. In germline, CDR1 is SGHNT, CDR2 YYREEE (reference sequence). Here the CDR3 DNA reads TGTGCCAGCGAGACTAGCGGGCAAGAGACCCAGTACTTC. This sequence encodes CASETSGQETQYF.

V and J are TRBV7-2 and TRBJ2-7; 7 bases match TRBD2. J gave up 2 bases and V 4 bases, and 8 bases lay outside the gene matches. Germline V gene lookup returns CDR1 SGHTA and CDR2 FQGNSA. CDR3 length: 15 amino acids. CDR3 DNA: TGTGCCAGCAGCTACATAGCGGGCCCCACCTACGAGCAGTACTTC. The encoded protein is CASSYIAGPTYEQYF.

This sequence joins TRBV29-1 and TRBJ1-4; a weak D match, TRBD1 (5 bases). Trimming left V 4 bases short and J 3 bases short, with 9 bases between. The germline CDR1 and CDR2 sequences are SQVTM and ANQGSEA. The CDR3 is made up of 13 amino acids. CDR3 loop: CSVVTGANEKLFF. CDR3 nucleotide sequence: TGCAGCGTTGTCACGGGGGCTAATGAAAAACTGTTTTTT.

This clone turned up a few times. The V call is TRBV6-5, the J call TRBJ2-6; 8 bases map to TRBD1. V gave up 0 bases and J gave up 9 bases; unmatched junction bases: 4. The germline V gene has CDR1 MNHEY and CDR2 SVGAGI. The CDR3 runs to 15 residues. The CDR3 DNA reads as TGTGCCAGCAGTTACTCCGGACAGGGAGACAACGTCCTGACTTTC. As protein: CASSYSGQGDNVLTF.

The chain has TRBV7-9 and TRBJ1-3; no reliable D call. The CDR3 has 16 amino acids. Per the germline V gene, CDR1 is SEHNR and CDR2 is FQNEAQ (reference sequence). Trimming removed 5 bases from V and 0 bases from J, with 14 bases in between. The CDR3 DNA reads TGTGCCAGCAGCCCCCCGATCAGTGGCTCTGGAAACACCATATATTTT. Translation gives CASSPPISGSGNTIYF.

The chain joins TRBV7-9 to TRBJ1-1, with D maybe TRBD1 (6 bases). V was clipped by 2 bases and J by 10 bases, with 11 bases between them. Germline V lookup: CDR1 SEHNR, CDR2 FQNEAQ (reference sequence). CDR3 length equals 12 residues. The chain's CDR3 is CASSLRGLGAFF. In DNA, the CDR3 is TGTGCCAGCAGCTTAAGGGGGTTGGGAGCTTTCTTT.

V and J are TRBV2 and TRBJ2-1, with 8 bases aligning to TRBD1. The ends lost 5 bases at V and 3 bases at J; junction bases unmatched: 9. The CDR3 loop spans 16 amino acids. Germline loops: CDR1 SNHLY, CDR2 FYNNEI. DNA of the CDR3: TGTGCCAGCAGTATCGGACAGGGTGGGATCTACAATGAGCAGTTCTTC. Its translation is CASSIGQGGIYNEQFF.

The chain is built from TRBV18 and TRBJ2-3; the D gene is possibly TRBD2 (5 bases). The CDR3 runs 15 residues. V lost 0 bases, J lost 4 bases, and 11 bases lay in between. Germline V CDR1 and CDR2: KGHSH, LQKENI. CDR3 nucleotides: TGTGCCAGCTCACCACCTAGCAGGCGGGCAGATACGCAGTATTTT. Its protein is CASSPPSRRADTQYF.

A few counts support this clone. For the CDR3, the DNA is TGTGCCAGTAGTACCCATCCTCGGAGAACTAATGAAAAACTGTTTTTT. The encoded protein is CASSTHPRRTNEKLFF. The chain uses TRBV19 and TRBJ1-4; D not resolved. Germline assignment: CDR1 LNHDA and CDR2 SQIVND (reference sequence). This CDR3 region has 16 residues. V dropped 4 bases and J dropped 1 base, with 13 bases sitting between them.

CDR3 sequence reads: CASSLGQGPTGELFF. DNA of the CDR3: TGTGCCAGCAGCTTGGGACAGGGTCCCACCGGGGAGCTGTTTTTT. The chain joins TRBV7-2 to TRBJ2-2; 9 nucleotides line up with TRBD1. The CDR3 runs to 15 residues. With 3 bases clipped from V and 4 bases from J, the junction kept 3 bases outside the gene matches. CDR1 and CDR2 (germline): SGHTA, FQGNSA.

V usage is TRBV30 and J usage is TRBJ1-2, with a weak D call TRBD1 (6 bases). The V end was cut by 3 bases, the J end by 0 bases, with 8 bases between. There are 13 residues in the CDR3. Germline V CDR1 and CDR2: GTSNPN, SVGIG (reference sequence). CDR3 residues: CAWRDRTNYGYTF. As DNA, the CDR3 is TGTGCCTGGAGGGACAGAACTAACTATGGCTACACCTTC.

The V call is TRBV7-8, the J call TRBJ2-1; 8 bases are shared with TRBD2. V trimming: 3 bases; J trimming: 4 bases; junction bases outside the gene matches: 8. The CDR3 loop spans 16 amino acids. Germline V gene lookup returns CDR1 SGHVS and CDR2 FQNEAQ. The CDR3 here is CASSFSRAGGYNEQFF. CDR3 DNA sequence: TGTGCCAGCAGCTTTTCTAGGGCGGGAGGTTACAATGAGCAGTTCTTC.